These 30 T cell receptor beta chains were sequenced from one sample in a study of blood T cell repertoires in COVID-19. TCRdb keeps only in-frame clones here, not all; method: immunoSEQ multiplex PCR. The repertoire includes fewer than 500,000 clones, 75% to 90% of them detected once, and more than 0.95% sits in the top ten. Sequencing was done on a sample of PBMCs or T cells enriched from blood (not recorded which). The source is a young man who had recovered from COVID-19.

J is TRBJ2-1 and V is TRBV28, with D perhaps matching TRBD2 (6 bases). Trimming took off 5 bases at V and 7 bases at J, with 12 bases between the two ends. The germline CDR1 and CDR2 sequences are MDHEN and SYDVKM. CDR3 length equals 13 residues. The CDR3 here is CASSSFAGNEQFF. CDR3 nucleotides: TGTGCCAGCAGTAGTTTCGCGGGGAATGAGCAGTTCTTC.

CDR3 DNA: TGTGCCAGCAGCTTCGGACAGGGGGGCGCGATCTATGGCTACACCTTC. The encoded protein is CASSFGQGGAIYGYTF. The chain joins TRBV5-6 to TRBJ1-2; 10 nucleotides match TRBD1. J gave up 4 bases and V 2 bases, and 8 bases lay outside the gene matches. The germline gives CDR1 SGHDT, CDR2 YYEEEE. The CDR3 runs 16 residues. The variable domain in full, completed from reference TRBV5-6 and TRBJ1-2, reads DAGVTQSPTHLIKTRGQQVTLRCSPKSGHDTVSWYQQALGQGPQFIFQYYEEEERQRGNFPDRFSGHQFPNYSSELNVNALLLGDSALYLCASSFGQGGAIYGYTFGSGTRLTVV.

This rearrangement joins TRBV25-1 to TRBJ2-1; TRBD1 aligns across 7 bases. J was trimmed by 2 bases and V by 5 bases; bases with no gene match: 3. CDR1 and CDR2 (germline): MGHDK, SYGVNS. The CDR3 loop spans 14 amino acids. CDR3 DNA: TGTGCCAGCAGTTACAGGGGTACCTACAATGAGCAGTTCTTC. As protein: CASSYRGTYNEQFF.

This chain joins TRBV7-9 and TRBJ2-2, with TRBD2 matching over 9 bases. The CDR3 sequence is 16 residues long. With V trimmed by 0 bases and J by 1 base, 0 bases remained unmatched. CDR1 is SEHNR and CDR2 is FQNEAQ in the germline V gene (reference sequence). This CDR3 reads CASSLASGRNTGELFF. The CDR3 DNA follows: TGTGCCAGCAGCTTAGCTAGCGGGAGGAACACCGGGGAGCTGTTTTTT.

The V gene is TRBV11-2, the J gene TRBJ2-3; D remains unclear. V was cut by 1 base and J by 4 bases, with 6 bases left in between. Germline lookup yields CDR1 SGHAT and CDR2 FQNNGV. The CDR3 contains 13 residues. The CDR3 sequence: CASSLVGSDTQYF. As DNA, the CDR3 is TGTGCCAGCAGCTTAGTCGGGTCAGATACGCAGTATTTT.

This rearrangement joins TRBV18 to TRBJ1-1; D is uncertain. Germline lookup yields CDR1 KGHSH and CDR2 LQKENI. Trimming took off 3 bases at V and 1 base at J, with 9 bases between the two ends. CDR3 size: 14 residues. The CDR3 is CASSPLPQNTEAFF. Written as DNA, the CDR3 is TGTGCCAGCTCACCGCTTCCACAGAACACTGAAGCTTTCTTT.

The rearrangement joins TRBV3-1 (or the pseudogene TRBV3-2) to TRBJ2-7; 11 bases are shared with TRBD1. CDR1 LGHDT and CDR2 YNNKEL come from the germline V gene (reference sequence). The CDR3 has 14 residues. Trimming removed 8 bases from V and 3 bases from J; junction bases left unmatched: 6. The CDR3 reads CASGWTGGSYEQYF. In nucleotides, the CDR3 is TGTGCCAGCGGCTGGACAGGGGGCAGCTACGAGCAGTACTTC.

The rearrangement joins TRBV15 to TRBJ2-5; the D is unclear. CDR1 is LNHNV, CDR2 YYDKDF, per germline (reference sequence). V lost 0 bases and J lost 5, with 7 bases in between. The CDR3 extends over 13 amino acids. The DNA for the CDR3 is TGTGCCACCAGCAGAGACAGCGAGGAGACCCAGTACTTC. Amino acids: CATSRDSEETQYF.

There are a few counts of this clone. The chain recombines TRBV19 with TRBJ1-2; tentative D call: TRBD1 (5 bases). V was shortened by 5 bases and J by 6 bases, with 25 bases between the two germline ends. The CDR3 contains 17 residues. Germline values: CDR1 LNHDA, CDR2 SQIVND (reference sequence). CDR3 coding DNA: TGTGCCAGTAGTCGCGACACTGGGGCCCCGACAAAAGATGGCTACACCTTC. Amino acids: CASSRDTGAPTKDGYTF.

The chain joins TRBV6-5 to TRBJ1-2, with a possible D match to TRBD1 (6 bases). The CDR3 spans 15 residues. V was cut by 0 bases and J by 0 bases, with 8 bases left in between. Germline CDR1 MNHEY, CDR2 SVGAGI. The DNA of the CDR3 is TGTGCCAGCAGTTACTCGACAGGTCCTAACTATGGCTACACCTTC. This encodes CASSYSTGPNYGYTF.

This clone was detected once. The chain has TRBV2 and TRBJ1-2, with 9 bases lining up with TRBD1. Germline V gene sequence: CDR1 SNHLY, CDR2 FYNNEI. This CDR3 contains 16 residues. V dropped 7 bases and J dropped 3; count of bases not matched to a gene: 12. CDR3 amino acids: CASKIAGDRDYYGYTF. For the CDR3, the DNA is TGTGCCAGCAAAATCGCCGGGGACAGGGACTACTATGGCTACACCTTC.

The chain uses TRBV11-3 and TRBJ2-1; 8 bases match TRBD2. V trimming: 1 base; J trimming: 6 bases; junction bases outside the gene matches: 8. CDR3 length: 16 amino acids. In germline, CDR1 is SGHNT, CDR2 YENEEA. CDR3 nucleotides: TGTGCCAGCAGCTTAGGTCATCCGGGAGGGGGCAATGAGCAGTTCTTC. It encodes CASSLGHPGGGNEQFF.

This clone appeared once. This chain uses TRBV6-2 or TRBV6-3 with TRBJ2-2; D perhaps matches TRBD2 (6 bases). Germline CDR1 reads MNHEY; CDR2 reads SVGEGT. V was pared by 0 bases and J by 7 bases, with 15 bases between. This CDR3 spans 16 amino acids. Written as DNA, the CDR3 is TGTGCCAGCAGTTACTCGAGATCGGGGAGGAACGGGGAGCTGTTTTTT. The encoded protein is CASSYSRSGRNGELFF.

V and J are TRBV4-2 and TRBJ1-3; TRBD1 matches at 9 bases. This CDR3 spans 18 amino acids. Germline V gene lookup returns CDR1 LGHNA and CDR2 YNFKEQ. V dropped 6 bases and J dropped 0; count of bases not matched to a gene: 12. The CDR3 sequence: CASSQGTGSIGSGNTIYF. The CDR3 nucleotides read TGTGCCAGCAGTCAGGGGACAGGGTCTATCGGCTCTGGAAACACCATATATTTT.

The chain recombines TRBV28 with TRBJ1-5; possibly TRBD1 for D (5 bases). V was shortened by 0 bases and J by 2 bases, with 11 bases between the two germline ends. In germline, CDR1 is MDHEN, CDR2 SYDVKM. The CDR3 sequence is 16 residues long. The CDR3 sequence is CASSLWEGVGNQPQHF. The CDR3 region has the DNA TGTGCCAGCAGTTTATGGGAAGGGGTAGGCAATCAGCCCCAGCATTTT. Full variable domain (missing parts from reference TRBV28 and TRBJ1-5): DVKVTQSSRYLVKRTGEKVFLECVQDMDHENMFWYRQDPGLGLRLIYFSYDVKMKEKGDIPEGYSVSREKKERFSLILESASTNQTSMYLCASSLWEGVGNQPQHFGDGTRLSIL.

The gene calls are TRBV6-2 or TRBV6-3 and TRBJ2-7, with 8 bases that match TRBD2. The trim removed 2 bases at V and 3 bases at J, leaving 9 bases unmatched. Germline assignment: CDR1 MNHEY and CDR2 SVGEGT. The CDR3 runs to 16 residues. For the CDR3, the DNA is TGTGCCAGCAGTTACAGTGGCCTAGCGGGCAGCTACGAGCAGTACTTC. Translated: CASSYSGLAGSYEQYF.

The DNA of the CDR3 is TGCGCCAGCAGCTTGAACGCGGCGGGAGGGCCATCCGGGGAGCTGTTTTTT. Translated, it gives CASSLNAAGGPSGELFF. The rearrangement joins TRBV5-1 to TRBJ2-2; 9 positions agree with TRBD2. This CDR3 region has 17 residues. Germline V gene lookup returns CDR1 SGHRS and CDR2 YFSETQ. V lost 1 base, J lost 6 bases, and 10 bases stayed unmatched.

The gene calls are TRBV5-6 and TRBJ1-1; no clear D. V gave up 0 bases and J gave up 0 bases, with 6 bases separating them. The CDR3 runs to 14 residues. CDR1 and CDR2 (germline): SGHDT, YYEEEE. The CDR3 DNA follows: TGTGCCAGCAGCTTGGGCGTTATGAACACTGAAGCTTTCTTT. Amino acids: CASSLGVMNTEAFF.

The rearrangement links TRBV6-6 to TRBJ2-7; TRBD1 is a possible D gene (5 bases). The germline CDR1 and CDR2 sequences are MNHNY and SVGAGI (reference sequence). The CDR3 is 14 residues long. The V end was cut by 0 bases, the J end by 1 base, with 7 bases between. Written as DNA, the CDR3 is TGTGCCAGCAGTTACTCGCAGGGTTCCTACGAGCAGTACTTC. Translation: CASSYSQGSYEQYF.

There are many counts of this clone. The V and J genes are TRBV6-2 or TRBV6-3 and TRBJ1-1; D is perhaps TRBD1 (5 bases). The V gene lost 2 bases and the J gene lost 4 bases, with 11 bases spanning the gap. Germline assignment: CDR1 MNHEY and CDR2 SVGEGT. The CDR3 spans 14 residues. The CDR3 reads CASSYVGAGTEAFF. The CDR3 region has the DNA TGTGCCAGCAGTTACGTAGGGGCCGGCACTGAAGCTTTCTTT.

V gene TRBV7-3 combines with J gene TRBJ1-1, with D maybe TRBD1 (5 bases). V was shortened by 0 bases and J by 6 bases, with 8 bases between the two germline ends. Germline CDR1 and CDR2: SGHTA and FQGTGA. This CDR3 region has 13 residues. The CDR3 nucleotides are TGTGCCAGCAGCTTAACGGAGGGGTCTGAAGCTTTCTTT. Protein sequence: CASSLTEGSEAFF.

This clone appeared once. The rearrangement uses TRBV30 and TRBJ1-1, with a weak D call TRBD1 (5 bases). The length of the CDR3 is 17 residues. The V end was cut by 3 bases, the J end by 1 base, with 21 bases between. The germline gives CDR1 GTSNPN, CDR2 SVGIG (reference sequence). Written as DNA, the CDR3 is TGTGCCTGGAGGACCCCCCCCGGGGGACGGGCGAACACTGAAGCTTTCTTT. Its protein is CAWRTPPGGRANTEAFF.

This sequence joins TRBV6-4 and TRBJ2-1, with D possibly TRBD2 on 5 matching bases. Between the trimmed V and J ends, which lost 6 bases and 10 bases, there was a span of 13 bases. CDR1 and CDR2 from the germline V gene are MRHNA and SNTAGT. The CDR3 consists of 12 residues. CDR3 sequence: CASRTVGGEQFF. The CDR3 DNA sequence: TGTGCCAGCAGGACGGTGGGCGGGGAGCAGTTCTTC.

The rearrangement joins TRBV18 to TRBJ2-6, with 7 bases that match TRBD1. The germline V gene encodes CDR1 KGHSH and CDR2 LQKENI. Germline trimming cut 3 bases from V and 1 base from J; bases unmatched to any gene: 15. CDR3 length: 20 residues. The CDR3 here is CASSPGQNGPTGSGANVLTF. The DNA for the CDR3 is TGTGCCAGCTCACCGGGACAGAATGGGCCGACTGGATCTGGGGCCAACGTCCTGACTTTC.

J is TRBJ2-7 and V is TRBV14, with D maybe TRBD2 (6 bases). The V end lost 3 bases, the J end lost 4 bases, and 10 bases lay between the germline ends. This CDR3 has 13 amino acids. Germline CDR1 SGHDN, CDR2 FVKESK. The CDR3 spells CASSQAGRYEQYF. For the CDR3, the DNA is TGTGCCAGCAGCCAGGCGGGGCGGTACGAGCAGTACTTC. Full variable domain (missing parts from reference TRBV14 and TRBJ2-7): EAGVTQFPSHSVIEKGQTVTLRCDPISGHDNLYWYRRVMGKEIKFLLHFVKESKQDESGMPNNRFLAERTGGTYSTLKVQPAELEDSGVYFCASSQAGRYEQYFGPGTRLTVT.

The chain couples TRBV5-5 to TRBJ1-5; no definite D call. Germline-derived CDR1 and CDR2 are SGHKS and YYEKEE (reference sequence). V lost 2 bases, J lost 5 bases, and 8 bases lay in between. The CDR3 is 13 amino acids. DNA for the CDR3: TGTGCCAGCAGCTTTTACGGTGATCAGCCCCAGCATTTT. It codes for CASSFYGDQPQHF. The variable domain in full, with the rest retrieved from reference TRBV5-5 and TRBJ1-5, is DAGVTQSPTHLIKTRGQQVTLRCSPISGHKSVSWYQQVLGQGPQFIFQYYEKEERGRGNFPDRFSARQFPNYSSELNVNALLLGDSALYLCASSFYGDQPQHFGDGTRLSIL.

The gene calls are TRBV4-1 and TRBJ2-2; 8 bases are shared with TRBD2. This CDR3 spans 15 amino acids. V shed 1 base, J shed 4 bases, and the junction held 2 bases outside the gene matches. Looked up from germline, CDR1 is MGHRA and CDR2 is YSYEKL. Here the CDR3 reads CASSQGSGITGELFF. The CDR3 bases are TGCGCCAGCAGCCAAGGTAGCGGGATCACCGGGGAGCTGTTTTTT.

This clone was recorded once. This rearrangement joins TRBV7-8 to TRBJ1-3; perhaps TRBD1 as D (5 bases). V was pared by 5 bases and J by 0 bases, with 14 bases between. The CDR3 extends over 16 amino acids. CDR1 SGHVS and CDR2 FQNEAQ come from the germline V gene. The CDR3 sequence: CASSPRRGSSGNTIYF. The CDR3 DNA is TGTGCCAGCAGCCCCCGGAGGGGATCCTCTGGAAACACCATATATTTT.

The CDR3 DNA sequence: TGTGCCAGCAGCGTATCAAGCGTCCATACGCAGTATTTT. Protein sequence: CASSVSSVHTQYF. V gene TRBV9 combines with J gene TRBJ2-3; D remains unclear. The CDR3 extends over 13 amino acids. The V end was cut by 1 base, the J end by 7 bases, with 10 bases between. CDR1 SGDLS and CDR2 YYNGEE come from the germline V gene.

The chain carries TRBV5-1 and TRBJ1-1; no reliable D call. The CDR3 is 16 amino acids. Germline V gives CDR1 SGHRS, CDR2 YFSETQ. Trimming stripped 0 bases from V and 0 bases from J, with 12 bases between. CDR3 sequence: CASSLAVGLMNTEAFF. CDR3 DNA: TGCGCCAGCAGCTTGGCGGTCGGTCTCATGAACACTGAAGCTTTCTTT. The full variable domain, rest sourced from reference TRBV5-1 and TRBJ1-1, is KAGVTQTPRYLIKTRGQQVTLSCSPISGHRSVSWYQQTPGQGLQFLFEYFSETQRNKGNFPGRFSGRQFSNSRSEMNVSTLELGDSALYLCASSLAVGLMNTEAFFGQGTRLTVV.